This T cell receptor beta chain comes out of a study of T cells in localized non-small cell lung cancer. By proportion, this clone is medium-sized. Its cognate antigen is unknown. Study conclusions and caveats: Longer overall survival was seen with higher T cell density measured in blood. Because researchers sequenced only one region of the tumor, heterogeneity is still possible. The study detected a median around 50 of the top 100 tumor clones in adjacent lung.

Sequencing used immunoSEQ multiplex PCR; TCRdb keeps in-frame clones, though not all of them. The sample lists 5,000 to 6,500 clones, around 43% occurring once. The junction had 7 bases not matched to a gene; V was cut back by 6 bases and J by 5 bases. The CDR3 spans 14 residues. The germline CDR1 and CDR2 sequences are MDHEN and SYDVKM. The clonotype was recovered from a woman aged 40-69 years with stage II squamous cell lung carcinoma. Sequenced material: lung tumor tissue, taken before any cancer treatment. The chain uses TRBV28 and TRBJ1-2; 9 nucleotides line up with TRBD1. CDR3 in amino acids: CASREGTGRYGYTF. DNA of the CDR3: TGTGCCAGCAGGGAGGGGACAGGGAGATATGGCTACACCTTC.